This entry is about one TCR beta chain. This CDR3 has 15 residues. V gave up 1 base and J gave up 4 bases, with 13 bases separating them. The germline CDR1 and CDR2 sequences are MGHRA and YSYEKL. These data come from a study of Tregs in tolerant kidney transplant recipients. The assay was immunoSEQ multiplex PCR, and TCRdb's table has in-frame clones only and misses some. Of about 46,000 clones listed, under 95% are singletons. The V call is TRBV4-1, the J call TRBJ2-5; the D gene is possibly TRBD1 (6 bases). Input material: Tregs from blood. This sequence was found in a human donor in good health. The CDR3 spells CASSQATGYPETQYF. CDR3 nucleotides: TGCGCCAGCAGCCAAGCCACAGGGTATCCAGAGACCCAGTACTTC.